One and the same sample provided the 10 T cell receptor beta chains below, sequenced in a study of identical twins' blood T cells. MiXCR, applied by TCRdb to the 5' RACE reads, yields one record per CDR3 protein. Among fewer than 450,000 distinct CDR3 sequences listed, 28% were seen once. Sequencing was done on a sample of PBMCs. The receptors originated from a woman aged 18 to 49 in good health.

This chain uses TRBV20-1 with TRBJ1-5; perhaps TRBD1 as D (6 bases). V was cut by 0 bases and J by 4 bases, with 16 bases left in between. The CDR3 covers 16 residues. Germline V gene sequence: CDR1 DFQATT, CDR2 SNEGSKA (reference sequence). The CDR3 region is CSARDYGGPNNQPQHF. The CDR3 DNA sequence: TGCAGTGCTAGAGATTACGGGGGGCCCAATAATCAGCCCCAGCATTTT.

This clonotype turned up a few times. The V call is TRBV2, the J call TRBJ2-7; 8 bases match TRBD1. This CDR3 spans 13 amino acids. Germline loops: CDR1 SNHLY, CDR2 FYNNEI. V dropped 10 bases and J dropped 5; count of bases not matched to a gene: 10. The CDR3 protein is CATSMDRAHEQYF. The CDR3 region has the DNA TGTGCCACCTCGATGGACAGGGCCCACGAGCAGTACTTC.

This clonotype was observed many times. This chain connects TRBV29-1 to TRBJ1-3, with unresolved D. CDR3 length: 12 residues. CDR1 and CDR2 from the germline V gene are SQVTM and ANQGSEA. Between the trimmed V and J ends, which lost 8 bases and 0 bases, there was a span of 8 bases. CDR3 DNA sequence: TGCAGCATAACGACCTCTGGAAACACCATATATTTT. Its translation is CSITTSGNTIYF.

This chain joins TRBV11-3 and TRBJ2-5; no reliable D call. The CDR3 runs to 14 residues. The germline V gene has CDR1 SGHNT and CDR2 YENEEA. Trimming removed 0 bases from V and 2 bases from J, with 7 bases in between. The CDR3: CASSLDHNQETQYF. The DNA for the CDR3 is TGTGCCAGCAGCTTAGATCACAATCAAGAGACCCAGTACTTC.

For this clonotype: One junction end does not reproduce the germline sequence, and a read error may be involved. The gene calls are TRBV20-1 and TRBJ1-5; D unclear. The V gene's germline CDR1 is DFQATT and CDR2 SNEGSKA (reference sequence). The CDR3 loop spans 12 amino acids. The CDR3 protein is CNAVAGNQPQHF. The CDR3, as DNA: TGCAATGCTGTTGCAGGCAATCAGCCCCAGCATTTT.

V usage is TRBV7-8 and J usage is TRBJ2-4; no definite D call. Trimming pared 3 bases from V and 0 bases from J, leaving 9 bases between. Looked up from germline, CDR1 is SGHVS and CDR2 is FQNEAQ. The CDR3 covers 15 residues. The CDR3 nucleotides read TGTGCCAGCAGCTTCTTTGGGGTAGCCAAAAACATTCAGTACTTC. Its translation: CASSFFGVAKNIQYF.

The rearrangement joins TRBV7-9 to TRBJ1-1; TRBD1 agrees at 9 bases. The CDR3 is made up of 15 amino acids. Per the germline V gene, CDR1 is SEHNR and CDR2 is FQNEAQ (reference sequence). V shed 5 bases, J shed 3 bases, and the junction held 7 bases outside the gene matches. The chain's CDR3 is CASSARTGEDTEAFF. CDR3 DNA sequence: TGTGCCAGCAGCGCCCGGACAGGGGAGGACACTGAAGCTTTCTTT.

This clonotype was counted only a few times. The chain recombines TRBV2 with TRBJ1-4, with 12 bases aligning to TRBD1. The CDR3 is 15 residues long. V dropped 8 bases and J dropped 6; count of bases not matched to a gene: 7. Germline-derived CDR1 and CDR2 are SNHLY and FYNNEI. Here the CDR3 reads CASPGTGGQDEKLFF. Written as DNA, the CDR3 is TGTGCCAGCCCCGGGACAGGGGGCCAGGATGAAAAACTGTTTTTT.

This clonotype has just a few counts. The chain uses TRBV20-1 and TRBJ1-4, with unresolved D. Germline lookup yields CDR1 DFQATT and CDR2 SNEGSKA (reference sequence). This CDR3 has 13 amino acids. With 1 base removed from V and 1 base from J, the gap between germline ends came to 4 bases. For the CDR3, the DNA is TGCAGTGCTAGAGTTAGAACTAATGAAAAACTGTTTTTT. Translation gives CSARVRTNEKLFF.

This clonotype has just a few counts. The rearrangement links TRBV4-1 to TRBJ1-5; perhaps TRBD1 as D (5 bases). This CDR3 spans 16 amino acids. CDR1 and CDR2 from the germline V gene are MGHRA and YSYEKL. Trimming took off 0 bases at V and 2 bases at J, with 11 bases between the two ends. The CDR3 reads CASSQDSGTGNQPQHF. The CDR3 nucleotides read TGCGCCAGCAGCCAAGACTCCGGGACGGGCAATCAGCCCCAGCATTTT.